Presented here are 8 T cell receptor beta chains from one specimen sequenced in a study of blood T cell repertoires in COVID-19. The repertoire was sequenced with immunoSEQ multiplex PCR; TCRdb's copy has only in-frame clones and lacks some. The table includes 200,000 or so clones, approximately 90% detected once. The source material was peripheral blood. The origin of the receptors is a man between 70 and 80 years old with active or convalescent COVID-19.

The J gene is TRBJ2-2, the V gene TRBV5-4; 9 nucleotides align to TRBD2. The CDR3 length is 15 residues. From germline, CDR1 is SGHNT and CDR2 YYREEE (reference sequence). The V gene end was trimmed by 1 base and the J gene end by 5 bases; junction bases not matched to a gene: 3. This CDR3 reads CASSLSSGGTGELFF. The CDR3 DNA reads TGTGCCAGCAGCTTGTCCAGCGGGGGGACCGGGGAGCTGTTTTTT.

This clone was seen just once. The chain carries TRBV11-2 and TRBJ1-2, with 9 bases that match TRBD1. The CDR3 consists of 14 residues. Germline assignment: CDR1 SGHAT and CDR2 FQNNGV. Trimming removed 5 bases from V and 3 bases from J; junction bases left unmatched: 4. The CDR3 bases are TGTGCCAGCAGCCCAACAGGGGGCTACTATGGCTACACCTTC. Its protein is CASSPTGGYYGYTF.

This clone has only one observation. CDR3 protein: CAWSVSFAGGGDTQYF. The CDR3 DNA follows: TGTGCCTGGAGTGTATCATTTGCGGGAGGCGGAGATACGCAGTATTTT. The chain carries TRBV30 and TRBJ2-3; TRBD2 aligns across 8 bases. The CDR3 consists of 16 residues. Germline V gene data show CDR1 as GTSNPN and CDR2 as SVGIG (reference sequence). Trimming removed 0 bases from V and 5 bases from J; junction bases left unmatched: 10.

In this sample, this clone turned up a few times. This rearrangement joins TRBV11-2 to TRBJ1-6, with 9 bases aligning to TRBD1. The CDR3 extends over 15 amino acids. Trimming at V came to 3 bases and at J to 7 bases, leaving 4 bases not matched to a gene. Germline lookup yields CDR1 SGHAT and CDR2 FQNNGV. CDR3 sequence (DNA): TGTGCCAGCAGCTTTGGTGGACAGGGGAATTCACCCCTCCACTTT. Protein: CASSFGGQGNSPLHF.

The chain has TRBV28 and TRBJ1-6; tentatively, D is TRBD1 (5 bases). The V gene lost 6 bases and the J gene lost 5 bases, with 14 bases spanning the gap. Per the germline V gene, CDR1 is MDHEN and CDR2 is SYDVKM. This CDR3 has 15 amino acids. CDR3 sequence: CASSNSGGNNSPLHF. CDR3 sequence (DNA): TGTGCCAGCAGCAATTCCGGGGGTAATAATTCACCCCTCCACTTT.

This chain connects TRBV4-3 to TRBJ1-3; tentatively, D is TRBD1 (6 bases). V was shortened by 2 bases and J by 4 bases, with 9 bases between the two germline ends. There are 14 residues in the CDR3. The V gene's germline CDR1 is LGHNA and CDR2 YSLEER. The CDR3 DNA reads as TGCGCCAGCAGCCAACCAGGGGTCGGAAACACCATATATTTT. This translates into CASSQPGVGNTIYF.

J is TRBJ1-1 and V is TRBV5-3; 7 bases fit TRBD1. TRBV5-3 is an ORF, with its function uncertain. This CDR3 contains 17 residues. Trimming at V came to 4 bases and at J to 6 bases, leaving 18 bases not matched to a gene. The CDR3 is CARSVLGRGQAIPEAFF. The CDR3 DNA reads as TGTGCCAGAAGCGTTTTAGGACGCGGACAGGCAATACCTGAAGCTTTCTTT.

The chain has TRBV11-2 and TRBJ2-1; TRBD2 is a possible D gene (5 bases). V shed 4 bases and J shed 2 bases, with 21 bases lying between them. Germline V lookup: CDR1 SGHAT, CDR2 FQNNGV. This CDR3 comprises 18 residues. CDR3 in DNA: TGTGCCAGCAGCTCGCCCAAGGTGCGTACTAGACCCTACAATGAGCAGTTCTTC. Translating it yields CASSSPKVRTRPYNEQFF.